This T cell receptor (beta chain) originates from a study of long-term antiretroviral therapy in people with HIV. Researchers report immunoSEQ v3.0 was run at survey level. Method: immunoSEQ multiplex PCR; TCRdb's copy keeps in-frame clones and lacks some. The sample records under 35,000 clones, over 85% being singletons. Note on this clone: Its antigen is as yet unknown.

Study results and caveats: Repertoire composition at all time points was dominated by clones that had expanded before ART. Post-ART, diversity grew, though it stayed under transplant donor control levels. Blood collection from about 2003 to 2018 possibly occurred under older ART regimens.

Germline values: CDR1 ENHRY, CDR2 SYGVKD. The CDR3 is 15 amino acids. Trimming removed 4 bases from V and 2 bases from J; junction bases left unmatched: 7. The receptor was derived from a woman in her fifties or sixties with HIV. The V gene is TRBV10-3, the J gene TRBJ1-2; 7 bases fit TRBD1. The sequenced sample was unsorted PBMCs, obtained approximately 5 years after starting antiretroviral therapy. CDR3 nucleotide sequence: TGTGCCATCAGTGGAGGAAACAGGGGAAACTATGGCTACACCTTC. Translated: CAISGGNRGNYGYTF.